The T cell receptor beta chain under discussion was sequenced for a study of T-cell memory formation after mild COVID-19. Study-wide results and limits: Day 15 to 85 contractors were CD4/CD8 balanced; later expanders leaned CD4+.

This clonotype came up a few times. Its antigen is currently unknown. The J segment lost 0 bases and the V segment lost 3 bases, leaving 5 bases of the junction unmatched. This CDR3 is 17 amino acids long. Germline V gives CDR1 SGHRS, CDR2 YFSETQ. Libraries for TCRalpha and TCRbeta carried sample barcodes and unique molecular identifiers via 5'RACE. TCRdb ran MiXCR on the 5' RACE reads and lists one entry per CDR3 protein. The sample contains under 450,000 distinct CDR3 sequences, more than 20% of which appear only once. This TCR was recovered from an adult woman who had mild COVID-19 (a few samples of this study predate the infection). Cell type and time point are not known. V usage is TRBV5-1 and J usage is TRBJ2-2; 10 bases fit TRBD1. The sample was PBMCs or a T cell subset sorted from them (not recorded which). CDR3 nucleotide sequence: TGCGCCAGCAGCTACTACGGGACAGGGGCGAACACCGGGGAGCTGTTTTTT. Amino acid sequence: CASSYYGTGANTGELFF.